This note documents a single T cell receptor beta chain sequence. The age range of participants was 18 to 89 years, with residence in about two dozen US areas. This sample stems from a study of blood T cell repertoires in COVID-19. As for the study in general: The samples span acute and convalescent COVID-19 from the United States, Italy and Spain.

Only in-frame clones appear in the TCRdb table, and some are missing; sequencing was by immunoSEQ multiplex PCR. The profile shows approximately 260,000 clones, approximately 88% of them singletons. Trimming took 6 bases from V and 6 from J, leaving 9 bases between them. This CDR3 is built from 12 residues. In germline, CDR1 is MDHEN, CDR2 SYDVKM. The origin of this receptor is a woman between 40 and 50 years old with acute COVID-19. The chain has TRBV28 and TRBJ2-1; D is ambiguous. Sequencing was performed on PBMCs or T cells enriched from blood (not recorded which). CDR3 in amino acids: CASRNPGNEQFF. In nucleotides, the CDR3 is TGTGCCAGCAGGAATCCAGGCAATGAGCAGTTCTTC.